This TCR beta chain came from a study of molecular identifiers for immune sequencing clone quantification. CDR1 is MNHEY, CDR2 SMNVEV, per germline (reference sequence). Trimming pared 2 bases from V and 5 bases from J, leaving 11 bases between. The CDR3 loop spans 14 amino acids. Each CDR3 protein gets one entry after TCRdb re-called the PCR reads with MiXCR. The sample includes over 550,000 distinct CDR3 sequences, about 25% of them seen just once. The source material was naive CD8+ T cells from blood, with Jurkat cell RNA spiked in. Subset noted: FACS-sorted CD8+CD4-CCR7+CD45RA+ naive T cells. This receptor was obtained from a human donor in good health. Some libraries in this study had Jurkat cell RNA spiked in. The V call is TRBV27, the J call TRBJ2-3; a weak D match, TRBD1 (6 bases). CDR3 nucleotide sequence: TGTGCCAGCAGTTTACGCAGGGGTTTAGATACGCAGTATTTT. This translates into CASSLRRGLDTQYF.